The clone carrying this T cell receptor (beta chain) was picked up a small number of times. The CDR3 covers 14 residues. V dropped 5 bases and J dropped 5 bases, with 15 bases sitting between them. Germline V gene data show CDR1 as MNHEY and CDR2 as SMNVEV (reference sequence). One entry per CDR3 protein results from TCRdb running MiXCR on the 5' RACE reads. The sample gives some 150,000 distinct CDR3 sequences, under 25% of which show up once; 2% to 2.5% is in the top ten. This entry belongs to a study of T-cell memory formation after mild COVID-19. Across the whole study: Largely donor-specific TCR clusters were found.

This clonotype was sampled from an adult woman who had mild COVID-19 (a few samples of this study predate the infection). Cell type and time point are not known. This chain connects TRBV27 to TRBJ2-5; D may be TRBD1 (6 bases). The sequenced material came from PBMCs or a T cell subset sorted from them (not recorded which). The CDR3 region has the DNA TGTGCCAGCAGTCCAGTCAGGGGTTGGGAGACCCAGTACTTC. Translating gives CASSPVRGWETQYF.